This T cell receptor (beta chain) emerged from a study of CD8 T cell repertoires and HIV-1 epitope variants. Study context: Separate wells received one of Twenty-five Gag or Nef variant peptides. Separate from the cultures, 1M uncultured T cells served as baseline. Findings and caveats of the study: The assay identified only TCR beta chains of antigen-proliferating T cells. Nef KF9 drew roughly 5 clonotypes and HW9 one, without TAALDMSHF responses.

The method was immunoSEQ multiplex PCR; TCRdb's version includes in-frame clones alone and lacks a portion of them. The sample records more than 85,000 clones, around 75% being singletons. Per germline, CDR1 MNHEY and CDR2 SMNVEV (reference sequence). This CDR3 spans 20 amino acids. V dropped 5 bases and J dropped 0; count of bases not matched to a gene: 16. A remark on this clone: As yet, its antigen is unknown.

This chain uses TRBV27 with TRBJ1-4, with 9 bases identical to TRBD1. What was sequenced was uncultured baseline CD8+ T cells from peripheral blood mononuclear cells (PBMCs). This sequence was found in a male donor with HIV. This chain's CDR3 is CASSEIPPETGGATNEKLFF. The CDR3 coding sequence is TGTGCCAGCAGTGAGATACCCCCAGAGACAGGGGGGGCAACTAATGAAAAACTGTTTTTT.